One and the same sample provided the 11 T cell receptor beta chains below, sequenced in a study of cytomegalovirus exposure and HLA in healthy donors. PCR used 60 Vbeta primers and 13 Jbeta primers. Generated by immunoSEQ multiplex PCR, the TCRdb table keeps only in-frame clones and is missing some. This table has some 180,000 clones, more than 65% appearing once. Sequenced input: PBMCs. All receptors come from a girl aged 2-10 years in good health and CMV-seropositive.

The V and J genes are TRBV6-5 and TRBJ1-1; a weak D match, TRBD1 (5 bases). Germline V gene lookup returns CDR1 MNHEY and CDR2 SVGAGI. V lost 5 bases to trimming and J lost 6 bases, with 13 bases between them. This CDR3 region has 13 residues. CDR3 DNA sequence: TGTGCCAGCAGTGTCCAGGGTTGGGCTGAAGCTTTCTTT. Residues: CASSVQGWAEAFF.

The chain links TRBV5-4 to TRBJ1-3; tentatively, D is TRBD1 (6 bases). The V gene's germline CDR1 is SGHNT and CDR2 YYREEE (reference sequence). The CDR3 spans 15 residues. Trimming pared 2 bases from V and 8 bases from J, leaving 17 bases between. The CDR3 DNA follows: TGTGCCAGCAGCTTTACCGGGACAACGGCGGACACCATATATTTT. Its protein product is CASSFTGTTADTIYF.

The chain is built from TRBV6-6 and TRBJ1-5; 8 nucleotides line up with TRBD1. Per the germline V gene, CDR1 is MNHNY and CDR2 is SVGAGI (reference sequence). The V segment lost 2 bases and the J segment 1 base; nucleotides outside the gene matches: 1. The CDR3 runs 15 residues. As DNA, the CDR3 is TGTGCCAGCAGTTACAACAGGGGGAGCAATCAGCCCCAGCATTTT. Translated: CASSYNRGSNQPQHF.

The V and J genes are TRBV7-3 and TRBJ2-1, with 8 bases fitting TRBD2. Germline CDR1 reads SGHTA; CDR2 reads FQGTGA. This CDR3 has 16 amino acids. After removal of 6 bases from V and 4 bases from J, the junction contained 11 bases not matched to a gene. Written as DNA, the CDR3 is TGTGCCAGCAGTACATCGCCGGGACTAGGTTACAATGAGCAGTTCTTC. It translates to CASSTSPGLGYNEQFF.

This chain uses TRBV27 with TRBJ2-7, with TRBD2 matching over 8 bases. The CDR3 runs 15 residues. Germline lookup yields CDR1 MNHEY and CDR2 SMNVEV (reference sequence). The trim removed 6 bases at V and 6 bases at J, leaving 13 bases unmatched. In nucleotides, the CDR3 is TGTGCCAGCAGGTTAGCGGGACGGCCCCAAATCGAGCAGTACTTC. Amino acid sequence: CASRLAGRPQIEQYF.

V usage is TRBV5-5 and J usage is TRBJ1-2; TRBD1 might be the D (5 bases). CDR1 is SGHKS, CDR2 YYEKEE, per germline (reference sequence). The CDR3 runs to 12 residues. Trimming left V 0 bases short and J 7 bases short, with 7 bases between. The chain's CDR3 is CASSLAGGGYTF. The CDR3 region has the DNA TGTGCCAGCAGCTTGGCCGGGGGTGGCTACACCTTC.

The chain links TRBV25-1 to TRBJ2-1; D gene uncertain. The CDR3 totals 16 residues. Germline V gives CDR1 MGHDK, CDR2 SYGVNS. Trimming removed 4 bases from V and 0 bases from J, with 13 bases in between. CDR3: CASSGRLRSSYNEQFF. CDR3 DNA: TGTGCCAGCAGTGGTAGACTCCGGAGCTCCTACAATGAGCAGTTCTTC.

J is TRBJ1-2 and V is TRBV5-8; 8 bases are a match to TRBD1. This CDR3 comprises 15 residues. With V trimmed by 1 base and J by 4 bases, 6 bases remained unmatched. Germline V gene lookup returns CDR1 SGHTS and CDR2 YDEGEE. The CDR3 reads CASSLRTGTGYGYTF. For the CDR3, the DNA is TGTGCCAGCAGCTTGAGGACCGGGACAGGCTATGGCTACACCTTC.

V usage is TRBV9 and J usage is TRBJ1-2; 9 bases are a match to TRBD1. The CDR3 has 14 amino acids. V lost 0 bases, J lost 6 bases, and 3 bases stayed unmatched. Per germline, CDR1 SGDLS and CDR2 YYNGEE. CDR3 sequence: CASSVGGTGNGYTF. Here the CDR3 DNA reads TGTGCCAGCAGCGTAGGTGGGACAGGGAATGGCTACACCTTC.

The J gene is TRBJ1-2, the V gene TRBV2; 7 nucleotides line up with TRBD1. The CDR3 is 17 residues long. The V and J ends lost 1 base and 5 bases, in that order; junction bases with no gene match: 13. Germline CDR1 SNHLY, CDR2 FYNNEI. CDR3 nucleotide sequence: TGTGCCAGCAGTGAAGGCTCCAGGCTAACAGGGGAATATGGCTACACCTTC. It codes for CASSEGSRLTGEYGYTF.

The V gene is TRBV28, the J gene TRBJ1-5, with D possibly matching TRBD1 (5 bases). The germline gives CDR1 MDHEN, CDR2 SYDVKM. The CDR3 sequence is 14 residues long. V was clipped by 5 bases and J by 11 bases, with 19 bases between them. As DNA, the CDR3 is TGTGCCAGCAGTCTCACCCTCCCCGGGGGGGCCCAGCATTTT. Its protein product is CASSLTLPGGAQHF.